Shown below are 7 T cell receptor beta chains from a single sample sequenced in a study of sequential checkpoint blockade in melanoma. TCRdb keeps only in-frame clones here, not all; method: immunoSEQ multiplex PCR. Of about 8,000 clones listed, approximately 54% are singletons. Noted treatment: randomized to nivolumab then ipilimumab (arm A) or the reverse (arm B). Sequenced here: CD8+ T cells sorted from blood (inferred from file names), sampled from a patient given nivolumab and ipilimumab in sequence. These receptors were obtained from a human donor with melanoma.

The J gene is TRBJ2-7, the V gene TRBV10-3, with D possibly being TRBD2 (5 bases). Looked up from germline, CDR1 is ENHRY and CDR2 is SYGVKD. The CDR3 is 15 residues long. Trimming took off 8 bases at V and 4 bases at J, with 21 bases between the two ends. This CDR3 is CAISPGLEISYEQYF. CDR3 DNA: TGTGCCATCTCACCTGGACTGGAGATTTCATACGAGCAGTACTTC.

This clone was detected only a few times. This sequence joins TRBV14 and TRBJ1-2; TRBD1 is a possible D gene (5 bases). The length of the CDR3 is 14 residues. V was trimmed by 1 base and J by 4 bases, leaving 10 bases between them. Germline-derived CDR1 and CDR2 are SGHDN and FVKESK. This CDR3 is CASSQVGTLYGYTF. The CDR3 coding sequence is TGTGCCAGCAGCCAAGTAGGGACTCTCTATGGCTACACCTTC.

The chain employs TRBV13 and TRBJ1-1; 7 bases align to TRBD1. Germline V gene lookup returns CDR1 PRHDT and CDR2 FYEKMQ (reference sequence). There are 15 residues in the CDR3. After removal of 4 bases from V and 0 bases from J, the junction contained 5 bases not matched to a gene. CDR3 sequence: CASSYLQGMNTEAFF. CDR3 nucleotides: TGTGCCAGCAGCTATTTACAGGGGATGAACACTGAAGCTTTCTTT. The variable domain in full, completed from reference TRBV13 and TRBJ1-1, reads AAGVIQSPRHLIKEKRETATLKCYPIPRHDTVYWYQQGPGQDPQFLISFYEKMQSDKGSIPDRFSAQQFSDYHSELNMSSLELGDSALYFCASSYLQGMNTEAFFGQGTRLTVV.

The chain uses TRBV5-1 and TRBJ2-7; TRBD1 might be the D (5 bases). Germline CDR1 is SGHRS and CDR2 is YFSETQ. This CDR3 contains 15 residues. V shed 0 bases and J shed 3 bases, with 13 bases lying between them. As DNA, the CDR3 is TGCGCCAGCAGCTTGGACCCAGGGTCTCGCTACGAGCAGTACTTC. Its protein product is CASSLDPGSRYEQYF. The full variable domain, with the rest looked up from reference TRBV5-1 and TRBJ2-7, is KAGVTQTPRYLIKTRGQQVTLSCSPISGHRSVSWYQQTPGQGLQFLFEYFSETQRNKGNFPGRFSGRQFSNSRSEMNVSTLELGDSALYLCASSLDPGSRYEQYFGPGTRLTVT.

This clone is termed medium-sized (0.01 to 0.1%). The chain recombines TRBV7-2 with TRBJ2-7, with TRBD1 as a possible D gene (5 bases). The germline gives CDR1 SGHTA, CDR2 FQGNSA. This CDR3 contains 14 residues. Trimming stripped 2 bases from V and 9 bases from J, with 17 bases between. Written as DNA, the CDR3 is TGTGCCAGCAGCTTATTGGACACCTCGACTCGGCAGTACTTC. Its translation is CASSLLDTSTRQYF.

V usage is TRBV15 and J usage is TRBJ1-6; D is unclear. Trimming cost V 3 bases and J 2 bases, with 8 bases left between them. Germline-derived CDR1 and CDR2 are LNHNV and YYDKDF (reference sequence). This CDR3 spans 15 amino acids. In DNA, the CDR3 is TGTGCCACCAGCAGTGACTTTGCCTATAATTCACCCCTCCACTTT. Its translation is CATSSDFAYNSPLHF.

The gene calls are TRBV6-1 and TRBJ1-2; 8 bases are shared with TRBD1. There are 13 residues in the CDR3. From germline, CDR1 is MNHNS and CDR2 SASEGT. The V segment lost 1 base and the J segment 8 bases; nucleotides outside the gene matches: 3. The CDR3 region is CASSEGTGLGYTF. The CDR3 bases are TGTGCCAGCAGTGAAGGGACAGGGCTCGGCTACACCTTC.